The entry below gives a single TCR beta chain sequence along with its context. Its antigen is as yet unknown. These data originate in a study of vaccination and CD4 T cells after COVID-19. Trimming at V came to 4 bases and at J to 6 bases, leaving 4 bases not matched to a gene. CDR1 SNHLY and CDR2 FYNNEI come from the germline V gene. This CDR3 region has 15 residues. The time point was: late sampling 161 to 241 days after vaccination in three convalescent patients. Documented treatment: approximately nine-day PBMC culture with coronavirus spike peptide pools or control peptides (ViraFEST assay). Each of days 3 and 7 saw half the medium replaced by fresh IL-2 medium. The Oncomine TCR Beta short-read assay sequenced DNA from cultured CD4+ T cells. In TCRdb, the PCR reads were re-called with MiXCR into one record per CDR3 protein. In the table there are about 23,000 distinct CDR3 sequences, roughly 43% of which are singletons.

The sample was CD4+ T cells from blood, cultured in vitro, taken about 7 months after SARS-CoV-2 vaccination. This receptor was obtained from a human donor who had recovered from COVID-19. The V gene is TRBV2, the J gene TRBJ2-2; 11 positions match TRBD1. The DNA for the CDR3 is TGTGCCAGCAGTGTGGGACAGGGGGGACCCGGGGAGCTGTTTTTT. This translates into CASSVGQGGPGELFF.